The 23 T cell receptor beta chains given below trace back to one sample, sequenced in a study of beta chain features in type 1 diabetes. The study reverse transcribed the entire isolated RNA, so it sequenced expressed TCRB transcripts. The repertoire was sequenced with immunoSEQ multiplex PCR; TCRdb's copy has only in-frame clones and lacks some. The profile covers about half a million clones, with about an eighth appearing a single time and approximately 0.045% taken by the ten largest. The sample was naive CD4+ T cells from blood. The origin of the receptors is a woman between 18 and 30 years old in good health.

The chain combines TRBV5-4 with TRBJ1-1; D is perhaps TRBD1 (6 bases). Germline lookup yields CDR1 SGHNT and CDR2 YYREEE (reference sequence). Trimming pared 4 bases from V and 0 bases from J, leaving 13 bases between. CDR3 size: 15 residues. The CDR3 reads CASSGKQGVNTEAFF. DNA of the CDR3: TGTGCCAGCAGCGGGAAACAGGGTGTGAACACTGAAGCTTTCTTT.

The chain carries TRBV5-4 and TRBJ2-1; perhaps TRBD1 as D (6 bases). The V end was cut by 4 bases, the J end by 6 bases, with 17 bases between. Germline lookup yields CDR1 SGHNT and CDR2 YYREEE (reference sequence). CDR3 length: 15 amino acids. CDR3: CASSVWGQTSNEQFF. Here the CDR3 DNA reads TGTGCCAGCAGCGTCTGGGGGCAGACTTCCAATGAGCAGTTCTTC. The full variable domain, rest sourced from reference TRBV5-4 and TRBJ2-1, is ETGVTQSPTHLIKTRGQQVTLRCSSQSGHNTVSWYQQALGQGPQFIFQYYREEENGRGNFPPRFSGLQFPNYSSELNVNALELDDSALYLCASSVWGQTSNEQFFGPGTRLTVL.

This clone was seen more than once but under ten times. The sample contains more than one DNA sequence encoding this CDR3. The J gene is TRBJ1-3, the V gene TRBV18; D gene uncertain. Germline V CDR1 and CDR2: KGHSH, LQKENI. V lost 1 base, J lost 0 bases, and 4 bases lay in between. The CDR3 runs to 14 residues. The CDR3 reads CASSPQGSGNTIYF. CDR3 DNA: TGTGCCAGCTCACCACAGGGCTCTGGAAACACCATATATTTT. Looking up the rest from reference TRBV18 and TRBJ1-3 gives the full variable domain: NAGVMQNPRHLVRRRGQEARLRCSPMKGHSHVYWYRQLPEEGLKFMVYLQKENIIDESGMPKERFSAEFPKEGPSILRIQQVVRGDSAAYFCASSPQGSGNTIYFGEGSWLTVV.

The chain carries TRBV4-2 and TRBJ2-1; D tentatively reads TRBD1 or TRBD2 (5 bases each). This CDR3 has 14 amino acids. Trimming removed 0 bases at V and 5 bases at J, with 8 bases between. Germline CDR1 and CDR2: LGHNA and YNFKEQ. This CDR3 is CASSQEGEHNEQFF. CDR3 sequence (DNA): TGTGCCAGCAGCCAAGAGGGGGAACACAATGAGCAGTTCTTC.

This clone was found a few times. The chain uses TRBV6-6 and TRBJ2-4; TRBD1 agrees at 7 bases. The CDR3 runs to 13 residues. Germline assignment: CDR1 MNHNY and CDR2 SVGAGI (reference sequence). V shed 8 bases, J shed 4 bases, and the junction held 5 bases outside the gene matches. This CDR3 is CASPDRVKNIQYF. The CDR3 nucleotides read TGTGCCAGCCCCGACAGGGTTAAAAACATTCAGTACTTC.

The chain uses TRBV18 and TRBJ2-6, with D possibly matching TRBD1 (7 bases). The CDR3 runs 22 residues. V was shortened by 3 bases and J by 2 bases, with 29 bases between the two germline ends. The V gene's germline CDR1 is KGHSH and CDR2 LQKENI. The CDR3 region is CASSPLRDSVQRRGTGANVLTF. CDR3 in DNA: TGTGCCAGCTCACCGCTCCGGGACAGCGTACAAAGGAGGGGAACTGGGGCCAACGTCCTGACTTTC.

The V gene is TRBV6-1, the J gene TRBJ2-1; 9 positions match TRBD2. CDR3 length: 15 amino acids. With 8 bases clipped from V and 1 base from J, the junction kept 6 bases outside the gene matches. CDR1 is MNHNS and CDR2 is SASEGT in the germline V gene. The CDR3 loop is CASRPAGGSYNEQFF. DNA of the CDR3: TGTGCCAGCCGGCCAGCGGGAGGTTCCTACAATGAGCAGTTCTTC.

This chain links TRBV9 with TRBJ2-1; TRBD2 matches at 11 bases. The V gene end was trimmed by 3 bases and the J gene end by 3 bases; junction bases not matched to a gene: 2. The V gene's germline CDR1 is SGDLS and CDR2 YYNGEE. This CDR3 region has 15 residues. The CDR3 sequence: CASSALAGGYNEQFF. The DNA of the CDR3 is TGTGCCAGCAGCGCCCTAGCGGGAGGCTACAATGAGCAGTTCTTC.

This clone was seen more than once but under ten times. In nucleotides, the CDR3 is TGCAGCGTTGGTTGGGCTGGCGGGAGGGACGAGCAGTACTTC. Translating gives CSVGWAGGRDEQYF. V usage is TRBV29-1 and J usage is TRBJ2-7, with 9 positions matching TRBD2. V was clipped by 4 bases and J by 5 bases; unmatched bases: 9. Germline V gives CDR1 SQVTM, CDR2 ANQGSEA. CDR3 length equals 14 residues.

This chain uses TRBV7-2 with TRBJ2-6; 8 nucleotides match TRBD2. Looked up from germline, CDR1 is SGHTA and CDR2 is FQGNSA. CDR3 size: 18 residues. V lost 5 bases to trimming and J lost 0 bases; unmatched junction nucleotides: 9. The CDR3 DNA is TGTGCCAGCAGCCCCCGGCTAGCGGGCATCTCTGGGGCCAACGTCCTGACTTTC. Its translation is CASSPRLAGISGANVLTF.

This clone was recorded a few times. This rearrangement joins TRBV11-2 to TRBJ2-5, with D uncertain. The length of the CDR3 is 15 residues. Between the trimmed V and J ends, which lost 6 bases and 6 bases, there was a span of 20 bases. CDR1 and CDR2 (germline): SGHAT, FQNNGV. The CDR3 is CASSIERGSGQTQYF. CDR3 coding DNA: TGTGCCAGCAGTATCGAGCGCGGAAGTGGGCAGACCCAGTACTTC.

This clone showed up just a few times. The V and J genes are TRBV27 and TRBJ1-2, with D unresolved. Germline lookup yields CDR1 MNHEY and CDR2 SMNVEV (reference sequence). The V gene lost 5 bases and the J gene lost 0 bases, with 10 bases spanning the gap. The CDR3 loop spans 14 amino acids. The CDR3 is CASSRISANYGYTF. The CDR3 bases are TGTGCCAGCAGTCGGATATCAGCTAACTATGGCTACACCTTC.

This rearrangement joins TRBV7-2 to TRBJ1-2; no reliable D call. Trimming took 5 bases from V and 4 from J, leaving 11 bases between them. Germline loops: CDR1 SGHTA, CDR2 FQGNSA. The CDR3 has 13 amino acids. This CDR3 reads CASSTFMGYGYTF. In DNA form, the CDR3 reads TGTGCCAGCAGCACCTTTATGGGCTATGGCTACACCTTC.

Many counts were recorded for this clone. The genes are TRBV13 and TRBJ2-3, with TRBD1 matching over 8 bases. From germline, CDR1 is PRHDT and CDR2 FYEKMQ (reference sequence). CDR3 length equals 17 residues. The trim removed 3 bases at V and 0 bases at J, leaving 8 bases unmatched. Written as DNA, the CDR3 is TGTGCCAGCAGCTTGATACAGACAGGGGTTAGCACAGATACGCAGTATTTT. Protein product: CASSLIQTGVSTDTQYF.

The chain couples TRBV29-1 to TRBJ2-7; unclear D gene. The length of the CDR3 is 12 residues. The V gene lost 3 bases and the J gene lost 1 base, with 7 bases spanning the gap. The germline CDR1 and CDR2 sequences are SQVTM and ANQGSEA. CDR3 loop: CSVEAGSYEQYF. In DNA, the CDR3 is TGCAGCGTTGAGGCAGGTTCCTACGAGCAGTACTTC.

This clone was seen more than once but under ten times. The chain uses TRBV7-9 and TRBJ2-5; TRBD2 aligns across 10 bases. In germline, CDR1 is SEHNR, CDR2 FQNEAQ (reference sequence). The CDR3 has 14 amino acids. V was pared by 2 bases and J by 3 bases, with 0 bases of the junction left unmatched. CDR3 protein: CASSLLAGEETQYF. The CDR3, as DNA: TGTGCCAGCAGCTTACTAGCGGGAGAAGAGACCCAGTACTTC. Combining the CDR3 with reference TRBV7-9 and TRBJ2-5 gives the whole variable domain DTGVSQNPRHKITKRGQNVTFRCDPISEHNRLYWYRQTLGQGPEFLTYFQNEAQLEKSRLLSDRFSAERPKGSFSTLEIQRTEQGDSAMYLCASSLLAGEETQYFGPGTRLLVL.

There are a few counts of this clone. The V call is TRBV5-1, the J call TRBJ2-1; D assignment may be TRBD1 or TRBD2 (5 bases each). V lost 0 bases and J 14 bases, leaving 18 bases between the germline ends. The CDR3 sequence is 14 residues long. CDR1 SGHRS and CDR2 YFSETQ come from the germline V gene. The CDR3 here is CASSLERDVPSKFF. In nucleotides, the CDR3 is TGCGCCAGCAGCTTGGAACGGGACGTCCCGTCAAAGTTCTTC.

V is TRBV29-1 and J is TRBJ2-1; D may be TRBD1 (5 bases). The germline V gene has CDR1 SQVTM and CDR2 ANQGSEA. The CDR3 sequence is 15 residues long. Trimming left V 5 bases short and J 4 bases short, with 18 bases between. The CDR3 DNA sequence: TGCAGCGTTATATGGCCAGGGTTGGGTTACAATGAGCAGTTCTTC. Translated, it gives CSVIWPGLGYNEQFF.

This clone was observed a few times. The rearrangement links TRBV30 to TRBJ2-5; a weak D match, TRBD1 (6 bases). The germline V and J ends were trimmed by 0 bases and 1 base, with 6 bases remaining between them. The CDR3 has 13 amino acids. Germline CDR1 reads GTSNPN; CDR2 reads SVGIG (reference sequence). CDR3 DNA: TGTGCCTGGAGTGTAGGGGGCCAAGAGACCCAGTACTTC. This codes for CAWSVGGQETQYF.

This clone occurred a few times. This chain links TRBV2 with TRBJ2-1; TRBD1 aligns across 9 bases. The V and J ends lost 8 bases and 2 bases, in that order; junction bases with no gene match: 1. This CDR3 has 13 residues. The germline V gene has CDR1 SNHLY and CDR2 FYNNEI. The CDR3 nucleotides are TGTGCCAGCCGGGACAGGGCCTACAATGAGCAGTTCTTC. Translating it yields CASRDRAYNEQFF.

This clone was found a few times. The chain carries TRBV4-3 and TRBJ2-2; TRBD1 agrees at 7 bases. The germline CDR1 and CDR2 sequences are LGHNA and YSLEER. Trimming at V came to 3 bases and at J to 6 bases, leaving 4 bases not matched to a gene. The CDR3 runs to 14 residues. CDR3 DNA sequence: TGCGCCAGCAGCCAGACAGGGATCTCCGGGGAGCTGTTTTTT. It specifies CASSQTGISGELFF.

This clone was recorded many times. The chain carries TRBV10-3 and TRBJ1-2; D is unresolved. V lost 4 bases and J 1 base, leaving 7 bases between the germline ends. This CDR3 region has 13 residues. Germline loops: CDR1 ENHRY, CDR2 SYGVKD. CDR3 loop: CAISVGFNYGYTF. CDR3 sequence (DNA): TGTGCCATCAGTGTGGGTTTTAACTATGGCTACACCTTC.

In the case of this clone: This same CDR3 is encoded by further DNA sequences in the sample. The chain couples TRBV7-3 to TRBJ2-2; D gene uncertain. In germline, CDR1 is SGHTA, CDR2 FQGTGA. This CDR3 is 14 amino acids long. Trimming took off 5 bases at V and 0 bases at J, with 7 bases between the two ends. For the CDR3, the DNA is TGTGCCAGCAGCCTCGTCGCGAACACCGGGGAGCTGTTTTTT. Translation: CASSLVANTGELFF. The full variable domain, with the rest looked up from reference TRBV7-3 and TRBJ2-2, is GAGVSQTPSNKVTEKGKYVELRCDPISGHTALYWYRQSLGQGPEFLIYFQGTGAADDSGLPNDRFFAVRPEGSVSTLKIQRTERGDSAVYLCASSLVANTGELFFGEGSRLTVL.